This TCR beta chain was sequenced during a study of blood T cell repertoires in COVID-19. Overall study context: Spain, Italy and the United States supplied samples that represented acute and convalescent COVID-19.

This CDR3 region has 14 residues. Germline loops: CDR1 MNHEY, CDR2 SVGAGI. V was clipped by 7 bases and J by 6 bases; unmatched bases: 11. Authors' data handling: Amplifying reference gene primers gave estimates of nucleated cell counts. Sequencing used immunoSEQ multiplex PCR; TCRdb keeps in-frame clones, though not all of them. V and J calls and clone size come straight from that table; D and trimming were deduced from the DNA. Counted here are about 91,000 clones, roughly nine tenths occurring once; the ten biggest clones make up about 4.2%. The receptor's source is a man between 65 and 85 years old with acute or convalescent COVID-19. The genes are TRBV6-5 and TRBJ1-1, with 7 nucleotides matching TRBD1. Material for sequencing was peripheral blood. CDR3 amino acids: CASTRTGQGAEAFF. CDR3 nucleotide sequence: TGTGCCAGCACCCGTACTGGGCAGGGGGCTGAAGCTTTCTTT.